The 14 T cell receptor beta chains reported below all come from one sample, sequenced in a study of a mutant IDH1 vaccine in newly diagnosed glioma. Their antigen targets remain unknown. TCRdb's copy holds only in-frame clones and misses some; the assay was immunoSEQ multiplex PCR. The sample holds approximately 32,000 clones, more than 70% seen once. Time point meaning: week 47, end of study. Every single dose of the vaccine, 300 ug of mutant IDH1 20-mer peptide, came with topical imiquimod. Source: PBMCs, taken from a glioma patient whose treatment included an IDH1 peptide vaccine. The receptor set was obtained from a man in his forties with glioma.

The gene calls are TRBV9 and TRBJ2-3, with D perhaps matching TRBD1 or TRBD2 (6 bases each). V lost 3 bases to trimming and J lost 4 bases, with 18 bases between them. CDR1 and CDR2 (germline): SGDLS, YYNGEE. The CDR3 has 16 residues. The CDR3 is CASSGRDTVYPDTQYF. DNA of the CDR3: TGTGCCAGCAGCGGGCGGGACACCGTTTATCCAGATACGCAGTATTTT.

The V call is TRBV21-1, the J call TRBJ2-3; the table gives TRBD1 as D, unverified against the DNA. TRBV21-1 is a recognized pseudogene. The CDR3 is 16 amino acids. The DNA of the CDR3 is TGTGCCAGCAGCAATCTTCGGGACAGGAGCACAGATACGCAGTATTTT. Its translation: CASSNLRDRSTDTQYF.

This rearrangement joins TRBV15 to TRBJ1-2; TRBD1 matches at 9 bases. Germline V gene lookup returns CDR1 LNHNV and CDR2 YYDKDF (reference sequence). The CDR3 is made up of 17 amino acids. V lost 0 bases to trimming and J lost 6 bases; unmatched junction nucleotides: 11. The CDR3 DNA sequence: TGTGCCACCAGCAGAGATGCACCGGGACAGGGACTTGATGGCTACACCTTC. Protein: CATSRDAPGQGLDGYTF.

The V and J genes are TRBV2 and TRBJ2-5; possible D gene TRBD2, 6 bases. The V end was cut by 7 bases, the J end by 5 bases, with 20 bases between. This CDR3 is built from 15 residues. Per germline, CDR1 SNHLY and CDR2 FYNNEI. The CDR3 bases are TGTGCCAGCACCGAGGACTGGGGCGGGGTGGAGACCCAGTACTTC. It translates to CASTEDWGGVETQYF.

CDR3 in DNA: TGTGCCAGCAGCTTAAGGGGCAGCCCCTCTGGGGCCAACGTCCTGACTTTC. The encoded protein is CASSLRGSPSGANVLTF. J is TRBJ2-6 and V is TRBV5-6; D may be TRBD1 (5 bases). This CDR3 contains 17 residues. CDR1 and CDR2 from the germline V gene are SGHDT and YYEEEE. Trimming left V 2 bases short and J 0 bases short, with 12 bases between.

V gene TRBV2 combines with J gene TRBJ1-1, with a weak D call TRBD1 (6 bases). The germline V gene has CDR1 SNHLY and CDR2 FYNNEI. The germline V and J ends were trimmed by 2 bases and 9 bases, with 10 bases remaining between them. This CDR3 spans 12 amino acids. The CDR3 loop reads CASSESTGKAFF. In nucleotides, the CDR3 is TGTGCCAGCAGTGAATCCACAGGGAAAGCTTTCTTT.

This rearrangement joins TRBV6-1 to TRBJ2-2, with 8 bases matching TRBD1. Trimming took 5 bases from V and 6 from J; bases not matched to a gene: 8. The CDR3 is made up of 15 amino acids. In germline, CDR1 is MNHNS, CDR2 SASEGT. This CDR3 is CASSPQGARAGELFF. CDR3 DNA sequence: TGTGCCAGCAGTCCCCAGGGGGCGCGGGCCGGGGAGCTGTTTTTT.

This clone is a singleton in its sample. The chain joins TRBV19 to TRBJ2-7, with D maybe TRBD1 (6 bases). The germline CDR1 and CDR2 sequences are LNHDA and SQIVND (reference sequence). V lost 0 bases and J 5 bases, leaving 14 bases between the germline ends. The CDR3 runs 15 residues. The CDR3 bases are TGTGCCAGTAGTATAGATAGACAGGCCCTCCACGAGCAGTACTTC. Its protein product is CASSIDRQALHEQYF.

The V and J genes are TRBV7-6 and TRBJ2-2; weak D call: TRBD1 (6 bases). This CDR3 has 16 amino acids. Germline V gives CDR1 SGHVS, CDR2 FNYEAQ. V was cut by 3 bases and J by 5 bases, with 16 bases left in between. CDR3 protein: CASSFRDTARTGELFF. CDR3 bases: TGTGCCAGCAGCTTCCGGGACACCGCACGAACCGGGGAGCTGTTTTTT. The full variable domain, rest sourced from reference TRBV7-6 and TRBJ2-2, is GAGVSQSPRYKVTKRGQDVALRCDPISGHVSLYWYRQALGQGPEFLTYFNYEAQQDKSGLPNDRFSAERPEGSISTLTIQRTEQRDSAMYRCASSFRDTARTGELFFGEGSRLTVL.

This sequence joins TRBV13 and TRBJ2-1; 15 bases are a match to TRBD2. CDR1 PRHDT and CDR2 FYEKMQ come from the germline V gene (reference sequence). The V segment lost 4 bases and the J segment 7 bases; nucleotides outside the gene matches: 5. This CDR3 comprises 16 residues. CDR3 in DNA: TGTGCCAGCAGCTCCCTGGGACTAGCGGGAGGTAATGAGCAGTTCTTC. It translates to CASSSLGLAGGNEQFF.

The J gene is TRBJ2-3, the V gene TRBV7-3; TRBD1 matches at 8 bases. The V gene end was trimmed by 1 base and the J gene end by 5 bases; junction bases not matched to a gene: 2. The CDR3 covers 14 residues. Germline V gene data show CDR1 as SGHTA and CDR2 as FQGTGA. DNA of the CDR3: TGTGCCAGCAGCTTAAGCGGACAGGGAGATACGCAGTATTTT. Translation: CASSLSGQGDTQYF.

The V call is TRBV30, the J call TRBJ1-2; D unclear. V dropped 3 bases and J dropped 7 bases, with 15 bases sitting between them. Germline CDR1 is GTSNPN and CDR2 is SVGIG (reference sequence). The CDR3 extends over 13 amino acids. The chain's CDR3 is CAWSACTACGYTF. CDR3 sequence (DNA): TGTGCCTGGAGCGCCTGTACCGCTTGTGGCTACACCTTC.

In the case of this clone: Additional DNA sequences in this sample encode the identical CDR3. The chain joins TRBV2 to TRBJ1-2, with D possibly TRBD1 on 5 matching bases. The germline gives CDR1 SNHLY, CDR2 FYNNEI. The CDR3 consists of 16 residues. V shed 6 bases and J shed 3 bases, with 20 bases lying between them. The DNA for the CDR3 is TGTGCCAGCAGCGTAAGGGACCTCGGAAGCCACTATGGCTACACCTTC. Protein: CASSVRDLGSHYGYTF.

CDR3: CASSATTSGDSYEQYF. CDR3 DNA sequence: TGTGCCAGTAGTGCGACGACTAGCGGGGACTCCTACGAGCAGTACTTC. The gene calls are TRBV19 and TRBJ2-7, with 11 bases that match TRBD2. The junction had 6 bases not matched to a gene; V was cut back by 5 bases and J by 0 bases. CDR3 length: 16 residues. Germline V lookup: CDR1 LNHDA, CDR2 SQIVND (reference sequence).